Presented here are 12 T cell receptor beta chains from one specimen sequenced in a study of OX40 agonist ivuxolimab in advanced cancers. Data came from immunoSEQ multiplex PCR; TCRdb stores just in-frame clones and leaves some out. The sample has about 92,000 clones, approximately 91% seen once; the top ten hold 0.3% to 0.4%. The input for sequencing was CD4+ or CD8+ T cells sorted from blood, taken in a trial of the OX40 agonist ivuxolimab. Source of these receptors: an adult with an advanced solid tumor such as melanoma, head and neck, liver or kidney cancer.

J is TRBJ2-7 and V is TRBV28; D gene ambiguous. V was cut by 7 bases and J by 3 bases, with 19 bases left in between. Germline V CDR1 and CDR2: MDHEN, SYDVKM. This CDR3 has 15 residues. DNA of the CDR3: TGTGCCAGCAACTCGCGCTCAAGGCCCCACTACGAGCAGTACTTC. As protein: CASNSRSRPHYEQYF.

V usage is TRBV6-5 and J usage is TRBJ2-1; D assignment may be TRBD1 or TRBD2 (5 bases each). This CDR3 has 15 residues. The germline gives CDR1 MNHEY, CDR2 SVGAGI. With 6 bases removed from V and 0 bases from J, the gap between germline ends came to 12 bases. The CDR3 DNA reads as TGTGCCAGCAGCCGAGGGACGAGCTCCTACAATGAGCAGTTCTTC. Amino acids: CASSRGTSSYNEQFF.

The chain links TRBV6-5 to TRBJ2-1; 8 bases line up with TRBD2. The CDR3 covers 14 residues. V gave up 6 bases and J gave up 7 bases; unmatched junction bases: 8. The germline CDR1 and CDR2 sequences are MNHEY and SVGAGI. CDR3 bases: TGTGCCAGCAGACCCTCGGGGGGGTGGAATGAGCAGTTCTTC. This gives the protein CASRPSGGWNEQFF.

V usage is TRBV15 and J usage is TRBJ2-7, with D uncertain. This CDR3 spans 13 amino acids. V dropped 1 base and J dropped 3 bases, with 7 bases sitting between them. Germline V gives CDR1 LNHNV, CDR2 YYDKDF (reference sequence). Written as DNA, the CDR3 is TGTGCCACCAGCAGAGGTGGGAACTACGAGCAGTACTTC. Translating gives CATSRGGNYEQYF.

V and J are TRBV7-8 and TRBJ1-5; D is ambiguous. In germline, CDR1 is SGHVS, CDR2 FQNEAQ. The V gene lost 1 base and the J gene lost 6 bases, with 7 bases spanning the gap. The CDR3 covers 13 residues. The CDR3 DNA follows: TGTGCCAGCAGCTTAGGTGGAGCTCAGCCCCAGCATTTT. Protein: CASSLGGAQPQHF.

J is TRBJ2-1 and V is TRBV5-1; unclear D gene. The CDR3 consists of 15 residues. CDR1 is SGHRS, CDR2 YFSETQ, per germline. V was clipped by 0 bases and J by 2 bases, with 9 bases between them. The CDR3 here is CASSLGGWAYNEQFF. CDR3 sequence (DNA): TGCGCCAGCAGCTTGGGTGGGTGGGCCTACAATGAGCAGTTCTTC.

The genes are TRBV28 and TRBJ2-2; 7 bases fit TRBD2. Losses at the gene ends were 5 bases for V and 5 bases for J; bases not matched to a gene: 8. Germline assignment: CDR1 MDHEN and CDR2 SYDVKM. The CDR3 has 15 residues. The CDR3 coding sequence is TGTGCCAGCAGTCCCTCGGGGGGAAATACCGGGGAGCTGTTTTTT. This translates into CASSPSGGNTGELFF.

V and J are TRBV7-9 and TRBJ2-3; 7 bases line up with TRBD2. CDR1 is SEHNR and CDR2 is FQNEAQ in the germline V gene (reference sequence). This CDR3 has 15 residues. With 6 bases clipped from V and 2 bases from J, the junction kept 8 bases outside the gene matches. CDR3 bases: TGTGCCAGCAGGTCAGGGCGGGGGACCACAGATACGCAGTATTTT. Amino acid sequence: CASRSGRGTTDTQYF.

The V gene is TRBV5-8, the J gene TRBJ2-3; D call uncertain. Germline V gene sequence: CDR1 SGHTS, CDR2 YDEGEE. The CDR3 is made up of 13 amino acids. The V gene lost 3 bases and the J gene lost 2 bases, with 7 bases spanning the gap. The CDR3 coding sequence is TGTGCCAGCAGCTACACAACCACAGATACGCAGTATTTT. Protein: CASSYTTTDTQYF.

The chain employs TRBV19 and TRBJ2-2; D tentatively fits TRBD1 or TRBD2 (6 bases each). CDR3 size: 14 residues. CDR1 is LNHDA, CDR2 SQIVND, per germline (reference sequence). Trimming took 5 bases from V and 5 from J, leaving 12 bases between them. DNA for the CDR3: TGTGCCAGTAGTGGGGGCCGGGAGACCGGGGAGCTGTTTTTT. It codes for CASSGGRETGELFF.

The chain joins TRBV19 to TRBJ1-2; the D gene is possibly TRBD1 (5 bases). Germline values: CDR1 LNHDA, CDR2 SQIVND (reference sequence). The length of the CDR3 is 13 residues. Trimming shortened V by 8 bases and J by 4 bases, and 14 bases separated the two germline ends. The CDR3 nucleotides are TGTGCCAGTGAGTCAGGGCTCACCTATGGCTACACCTTC. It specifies CASESGLTYGYTF.

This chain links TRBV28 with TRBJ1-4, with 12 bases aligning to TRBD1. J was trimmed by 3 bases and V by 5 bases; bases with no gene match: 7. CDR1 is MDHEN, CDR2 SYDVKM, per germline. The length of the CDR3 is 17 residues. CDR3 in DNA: TGTGCCAGCAGTAGACGGGGACAGGGGGCGGCTAATGAAAAACTGTTTTTT. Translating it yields CASSRRGQGAANEKLFF.